The 14 T cell receptor beta chains below were found in one sample sequenced in a study of PD-L1 blockade in urothelial cancer. Libraries were prepared by immunoSEQ multiplex PCR; TCRdb keeps only in-frame clonotypes and omits some of them. Of around 80,000 clones in the sample, roughly 90% are singletons; the top ten hold about 6%. The input for sequencing was PBMCs, taken around atezolizumab (anti-PD-L1) treatment. These receptors originate from a woman in her 70s with urothelial cancer.

This clone is a singleton in its sample. The CDR3 DNA reads as TGTGCCAGCAGCATAACTGGGGGACTCCGGAGTTACGAGCAGTACTTC. Its protein is CASSITGGLRSYEQYF. This chain links TRBV7-9 with TRBJ2-7; D is perhaps TRBD2 (6 bases). Germline assignment: CDR1 SEHNR and CDR2 FQNEAQ (reference sequence). Between the trimmed V and J ends, which lost 5 bases and 4 bases, there was a span of 21 bases. The CDR3 consists of 16 residues.

The chain carries TRBV7-2 and TRBJ2-1; 11 bases are shared with TRBD2. The length of the CDR3 is 15 residues. The germline gives CDR1 SGHTA, CDR2 FQGNSA. V lost 5 bases and J lost 2; bases outside the gene matches: 2. DNA of the CDR3: TGTGCCAGCAGCGGACTAGCGGGTCCCTACAATGAGCAGTTCTTC. Its protein product is CASSGLAGPYNEQFF. Together with reference TRBV7-2 and TRBJ2-1, the CDR3 gives the full variable domain: GAGVSQSPSNKVTEKGKDVELRCDPISGHTALYWYRQSLGQGLEFLIYFQGNSAPDKSGLPSDRFSAERTGGSVSTLTIQRTQQEDSAVYLCASSGLAGPYNEQFFGPGTRLTVL.

This chain joins TRBV25-1 and TRBJ1-1, with a weak D call TRBD1 (6 bases). This CDR3 is built from 14 residues. The V gene's germline CDR1 is MGHDK and CDR2 SYGVNS. Trimming left V 3 bases short and J 8 bases short, with 16 bases between. CDR3: CASSEGGGGTEAFF. The CDR3, as DNA: TGTGCCAGCAGTGAGGGAGGCGGGGGGACAGAAGCTTTCTTT. Using reference TRBV25-1 and TRBJ1-1 for the parts outside the CDR3, the full variable domain is EADIYQTPRYLVIGTGKKITLECSQTMGHDKMYWYQQDPGMELHLIHYSYGVNSTEKGDLSSESTVSRIRTEHFPLTLESARPSHTSQYLCASSEGGGGTEAFFGQGTRLTVV.

This chain uses TRBV19 with TRBJ2-1, with 11 bases aligning to TRBD2. Trimming cost V 3 bases and J 9 bases; bases outside gene matches: 7. The CDR3 loop spans 15 amino acids. From germline, CDR1 is LNHDA and CDR2 SQIVND (reference sequence). CDR3: CASSIVTSGEGEQFF. The CDR3 DNA reads as TGTGCCAGTAGTATTGTGACTAGCGGGGAGGGTGAGCAGTTCTTC.

This chain links TRBV11-2 with TRBJ2-4; D might be TRBD2 (6 bases). This CDR3 is built from 15 residues. Trimming removed 0 bases at V and 5 bases at J, with 11 bases between. Germline V gives CDR1 SGHAT, CDR2 FQNNGV. The CDR3 DNA reads TGTGCCAGCAGCTTAGATCCCGGGACTGAAAACATTCAGTACTTC. Translating gives CASSLDPGTENIQYF.

The chain recombines TRBV27 with TRBJ2-3, with 8 nucleotides matching TRBD2. Germline CDR1 is MNHEY and CDR2 is SMNVEV (reference sequence). The trim removed 5 bases at V and 2 bases at J, leaving 6 bases unmatched. The CDR3 totals 15 residues. CDR3: CASSTTSGITDTQYF. The CDR3 nucleotides read TGTGCCAGCAGTACTACTAGCGGCATCACAGATACGCAGTATTTT.

V usage is TRBV15 and J usage is TRBJ2-7, with TRBD2 as a possible D gene (6 bases). The germline gives CDR1 LNHNV, CDR2 YYDKDF (reference sequence). CDR3 length equals 16 residues. V lost 3 bases and J 6 bases, leaving 21 bases between the germline ends. Here the CDR3 reads CATSRGTVGTSFEQYF. The DNA for the CDR3 is TGTGCCACCAGCAGGGGGACTGTGGGAACGTCGTTCGAGCAGTACTTC.

The rearrangement uses TRBV10-2 and TRBJ2-7, with D possibly TRBD2 on 7 matching bases. This CDR3 has 14 amino acids. Trimming took off 10 bases at V and 5 bases at J, with 21 bases between the two ends. Looked up from germline, CDR1 is WSHSY and CDR2 is SAAADI. The CDR3 protein is CATGGLQGPHEQYF. As DNA, the CDR3 is TGCGCCACCGGGGGGCTTCAGGGTCCCCACGAGCAGTACTTC.

This clone appeared a single time. V gene TRBV5-1 combines with J gene TRBJ1-3; the D gene is possibly TRBD1 (6 bases). Trimming left V 3 bases short and J 0 bases short, with 10 bases between. The germline gives CDR1 SGHRS, CDR2 YFSETQ. The CDR3 covers 15 residues. CDR3 nucleotide sequence: TGCGCCAGCAGCTGGGCGGACAGCTCTGGAAACACCATATATTTT. Protein sequence: CASSWADSSGNTIYF.

The V and J genes are TRBV9 and TRBJ2-5, with 9 bases that match TRBD2. There are 17 residues in the CDR3. Germline V lookup: CDR1 SGDLS, CDR2 YYNGEE. V trimming: 3 bases; J trimming: 2 bases; junction bases outside the gene matches: 11. CDR3 DNA sequence: TGTGCCAGCAGCGGAGGAATAGCGGGGGCCATACAAGAGACCCAGTACTTC. It encodes CASSGGIAGAIQETQYF.

V and J are TRBV12-5 and TRBJ1-1; the match to TRBD1 covers 7 bases. Germline CDR1 is LGHNT and CDR2 is FRNRAP. The trim removed 4 bases at V and 0 bases at J, leaving 17 bases unmatched. The CDR3 runs to 19 residues. The DNA for the CDR3 is TGTGCTAGTGGTTACATGACAGGGACCCTCTCCCCTATGAACACTGAAGCTTTCTTT. Translating it yields CASGYMTGTLSPMNTEAFF.

The gene calls are TRBV19 and TRBJ1-3; 7 positions agree with TRBD1. The V gene's germline CDR1 is LNHDA and CDR2 SQIVND (reference sequence). The CDR3 has 17 residues. V lost 5 bases and J lost 0; bases outside the gene matches: 10. The CDR3 protein is CASSWRTGRNSGNTIYF. Written as DNA, the CDR3 is TGTGCCAGTAGTTGGCGGACAGGAAGAAACTCTGGAAACACCATATATTTT.

The chain uses TRBV4-3 and TRBJ1-4; 7 nucleotides align to TRBD1. This CDR3 spans 15 amino acids. Germline CDR1 and CDR2: LGHNA and YSLEER. Unmatched junction bases numbered 6, after V lost 1 base and J lost 7 bases. The CDR3, as DNA: TGCGCCAGCAGCCAAGTCGACAGGGAGAGTGAAAAACTGTTTTTT. It encodes CASSQVDRESEKLFF.

The J gene is TRBJ1-2, the V gene TRBV18, with D uncertain. This CDR3 region has 13 residues. The V end was cut by 3 bases, the J end by 4 bases, with 9 bases between. Germline loops: CDR1 KGHSH, CDR2 LQKENI. The CDR3 DNA follows: TGTGCCAGCTCACCCGACGGGAGCTATGGCTACACCTTC. Protein sequence: CASSPDGSYGYTF.